This T cell receptor (beta chain) was retrieved from a study of T cell repertoires in cytomegalovirus infection. Study as a whole: Indicated by public TCR beta signatures were CMV infection and matching HLA type.

V dropped 2 bases and J dropped 6 bases, with 11 bases sitting between them. This CDR3 region has 15 residues. TCRdb fed the reads into MiXCR, producing one record per CDR3 protein. The sample holds 700,000 to 850,000 distinct CDR3 sequences; about 31% are singletons and the top ten take around 12%. There are a few counts of this clonotype. Antigen: not known. The sequence was collected from a human donor in good health (CMV status not recorded). Some clones in this sample may be carry-over from other donors' samples. The specimen was cultured CD8+ T cells from PBMCs, collected from culture after CMV antigen stimulation. V gene TRBV12-3 or TRBV12-4 combines with J gene TRBJ1-6, with D tentatively TRBD1 (5 bases). The CDR3 nucleotides are TGTGCCAGCAGTTTAACGAGAGGGACTAATTCACCCCTCCACTTT. Encoded protein: CASSLTRGTNSPLHF.